A selection of T cell receptor beta chains follows, all from one sample in a study of cytomegalovirus exposure and HLA in healthy donors. TCRdb's table, derived via immunoSEQ multiplex PCR, lists solely in-frame clones and lacks some. The table has roughly 120,000 clones, approximately 15% seen once. Sequenced: PBMCs. These receptors all come from a woman between 18 and 30 years old in good health and CMV-seronegative. CDR3s include the opening cysteine and the closing phenylalanine or tryptophan. Each record gives: clone size, V gene, D gene, J gene, CDR3 length, CDR3 protein, CDR3 DNA. The D gene is left open where the match is weak. The size entry is marked missing in some rows and otherwise reads once, few, many or a size class.

>few|TRBV6-1|-|TRBJ1-5|13
CATLGGSRQPQHF
TGTGCCACCCTGGGAGGGTCTAGGCAGCCCCAGCATTTT
>few|TRBV18|-|TRBJ2-3|14
CASSPQGFTDTQYF
TGTGCCAGCTCACCACAGGGGTTCACAGATACGCAGTATTTT
>-|TRBV5-1|-|TRBJ2-4|14
CASSPGGRGDIQYF
TGCGCCAGCAGCCCAGGAGGGAGGGGGGACATTCAGTACTTC
>-|TRBV30|TRBD1|TRBJ2-7|13
CAWSVGQGNEQYF
TGTGCCTGGAGTGTAGGACAGGGAAACGAGCAGTACTTC
>-|TRBV4-2|TRBD2|TRBJ2-1|15
CASSQEGTSENEQFF
TGTGCCAGCAGCCAAGAAGGGACTAGCGAGAATGAGCAGTTCTTC
>few|TRBV7-6|-|TRBJ1-1|18
CASSTYPRGRSGNTEAFF
TGTGCCAGCAGCACCTACCCCAGGGGCCGTTCCGGAAACACTGAAGCTTTCTTT
>-|TRBV27|-|TRBJ1-3|13
CASGPGQENTIYF
TGTGCCAGCGGGCCCGGCCAGGAAAACACCATATATTTT
>-|TRBV25-1|TRBD1|TRBJ2-7|14
CASSSGTGVYEQYF
TGTGCCAGCAGCTCGGGGACAGGGGTCTACGAGCAGTACTTC
>-|TRBV7-9|TRBD2|TRBJ2-3|16
CASSLGTSLPTDTQYF
TGTGCCAGCAGCTTAGGGACTAGCCTTCCCACAGATACGCAGTATTTT
>few|TRBV6-4|TRBD1|TRBJ2-7|17
CASSDSQTTGQGIEQYF
TGTGCCAGCAGTGATAGCCAGACGACGGGACAGGGAATCGAGCAGTACTTC
>-|TRBV4-2|TRBD2|TRBJ2-3|16
CASSQGESSGRDTQYF
TGTGCCAGCAGCCAAGGAGAGAGTAGCGGGAGGGATACGCAGTATTTT
>few|TRBV5-1|TRBD1|TRBJ1-2|14
CASSRDSRYYGYTF
TGCGCCAGCAGTCGGGACAGCCGATACTATGGCTACACCTTC
>few|TRBV6-6|-|TRBJ2-5|15
CASSYLDRFQETQYF
TGTGCCAGCAGTTACCTTGACAGGTTCCAAGAGACCCAGTACTTC
>-|TRBV5-4|-|TRBJ2-1|15
CASSKNSGVGNEQFF
TGTGCCAGCAGCAAGAACTCAGGGGTGGGCAATGAGCAGTTCTTC